These 27 T cell receptor beta chains came from one sample sequenced in a study of low-dose radiotherapy and immunotherapy resistance in tumors. With a constant-region primer and a V-primer adapter, TCRs were subjected to approximately 18 PCR cycles of amplification. Each CDR3 protein is one row after TCRdb ran MiXCR on the reads. The top ten hold approximately 6.2% of the sample, which has tens of thousands of distinct CDR3 sequences, 12% seen once. Noted time point: before trial treatment. Sequencing was performed on PBMCs, taken before treatment. The receptor source for this set is a female donor with ovarian cancer.

This clonotype was recorded at least ten times. The chain uses TRBV7-2 and TRBJ2-1; D possibly corresponds to TRBD2 (6 bases). Germline lookup yields CDR1 SGHTA and CDR2 FQGNSA. The CDR3 sequence is 15 residues long. V lost 2 bases to trimming and J lost 2 bases, with 10 bases between them. The CDR3 loop is CASSLSAGTYNEQFF. In nucleotides, the CDR3 is TGTGCCAGCAGCTTAAGCGCGGGGACCTACAATGAGCAGTTCTTC.

Many counts were recorded for this clonotype. The chain carries TRBV30 and TRBJ1-4; D unclear. This CDR3 is 11 amino acids long. CDR1 and CDR2 from the germline V gene are GTSNPN and SVGIG (reference sequence). The V end was cut by 0 bases, the J end by 8 bases, with 4 bases between. The chain's CDR3 is CAWSVREKLFF. In nucleotides, the CDR3 is TGTGCCTGGAGTGTACGGGAAAAACTGTTTTTT. The full variable domain, rest sourced from reference TRBV30 and TRBJ1-4, is SQTIHQWPATLVQPVGSPLSLECTVEGTSNPNLYWYRQAAGRGLQLLFYSVGIGQISSEVPQNLSASRPQDRQFILSSKKLLLSDSGFYLCAWSVREKLFFGSGTQLSVL.

This clonotype occurred many times. The rearrangement uses TRBV3-1 and TRBJ2-1; no clear D gene. Trimming removed 1 base from V and 8 bases from J, with 3 bases in between. Germline assignment: CDR1 LGHDT and CDR2 YNNKEL (reference sequence). CDR3 size: 11 residues. CDR3: CASSQVYEQFF. In DNA form, the CDR3 reads TGTGCCAGCAGCCAAGTGTATGAGCAGTTCTTC.

As concerns this clonotype: A single base separates this from a much larger clone, so it may be a read error. The chain is built from TRBV5-1 and TRBJ1-1; D gene ambiguous. The CDR3 extends over 13 amino acids. Germline V CDR1 and CDR2: SGHRS, YFSETQ. V lost 5 bases and J 3 bases, leaving 11 bases between the germline ends. The chain's CDR3 is CASRTWQDTEAFF. The CDR3 DNA reads TGCGCCAGCAGGACATGGCAAGACACTGAAGCTTTCTTT. Variable domain in full (rest from reference TRBV5-1 and TRBJ1-1): KAGVTQTPRYLIKTRGQQVTLSCSPISGHRSVSWYQQTPGQGLQFLFEYFSETQRNKGNFPGRFSGRQFSNSRSEMNVSTLELGDSALYLCASRTWQDTEAFFGQGTRLTVV.

The table lists this clonotype with many counts. The chain recombines TRBV3-1 with TRBJ2-5, with D tentatively TRBD1 (7 bases). Trimming cost V 8 bases and J 2 bases, with 15 bases left between them. This CDR3 region has 14 residues. Germline CDR1 is LGHDT and CDR2 is YNNKEL (reference sequence). The CDR3: CASDPAGQQETQYF. The DNA of the CDR3 is TGTGCCAGCGACCCTGCGGGACAGCAAGAGACCCAGTACTTC.

This clonotype was recorded at least ten times. This chain uses TRBV5-1 with TRBJ1-2; D not resolved. Trimming cost V 0 bases and J 4 bases, with 7 bases left between them. Looked up from germline, CDR1 is SGHRS and CDR2 is YFSETQ. This CDR3 contains 13 residues. CDR3 loop: CASSLVPGYGYTF. As DNA, the CDR3 is TGCGCCAGCAGCTTGGTTCCCGGCTATGGCTACACCTTC.

Ten or more counts support this clonotype. The chain recombines TRBV20-1 with TRBJ1-2; TRBD1 might be the D (5 bases). Germline-derived CDR1 and CDR2 are DFQATT and SNEGSKA (reference sequence). The CDR3 has 12 amino acids. V gave up 3 bases and J gave up 4 bases, with 9 bases separating them. The CDR3 protein is CSARGRTYGYTF. CDR3 nucleotide sequence: TGCAGTGCTAGGGGACGGACCTATGGCTACACCTTC.

This clonotype is medium-sized within its sample. This rearrangement joins TRBV10-3 to TRBJ2-1; 10 bases line up with TRBD1. The CDR3 has 15 amino acids. Trimming at V came to 7 bases and at J to 2 bases, leaving 5 bases not matched to a gene. The germline gives CDR1 ENHRY, CDR2 SYGVKD. CDR3 loop: CAITRDRGPYNEQFF. The DNA of the CDR3 is TGTGCCATCACTAGGGACAGGGGTCCCTACAATGAGCAGTTCTTC.

The table lists this clonotype with many counts. The rearrangement joins TRBV7-8 to TRBJ1-1; D is ambiguous. The germline V gene has CDR1 SGHVS and CDR2 FQNEAQ. The germline V and J ends were trimmed by 5 bases and 7 bases, with 20 bases remaining between them. This CDR3 region has 15 residues. CDR3 DNA: TGTGCCAGCAGCCCAACCCCCGGGCGGGAAGGTGAAGCTTTCTTT. Translation gives CASSPTPGREGEAFF.

This clonotype was recorded a few times. With only one base between it and a far larger clone, this is likely a read error. This chain uses TRBV5-1 with TRBJ2-4; D is perhaps TRBD1 or TRBD2 (6 bases each). Per germline, CDR1 SGHRS and CDR2 YFSETQ. This CDR3 spans 17 amino acids. The V end was cut by 0 bases, the J end by 13 bases, with 26 bases between. The CDR3 here is CASSLVVTGRSYNEQYF. The CDR3 DNA sequence: TGCGCCAGCAGCTTGGTGGTCACAGGGAGGTCCTACAATGAGCAGTACTTC.

The rearrangement joins TRBV19 to TRBJ2-5; perhaps TRBD2 as D (6 bases). CDR1 LNHDA and CDR2 SQIVND come from the germline V gene (reference sequence). V was pared by 7 bases and J by 0 bases, with 15 bases between. The CDR3 spans 15 residues. The chain's CDR3 is CASKDGGGYQETQYF. The CDR3 coding sequence is TGTGCCAGTAAGGACGGCGGAGGGTACCAAGAGACCCAGTACTTC.

This clonotype has ten or more counts. The CDR3 protein is CASSGTPMGEQYF. CDR3 coding DNA: TGTGCCAGCTCCGGGACCCCAATGGGCGAGCAGTACTTC. The chain is built from TRBV6-1 and TRBJ2-7; the D gene could be TRBD1 or TRBD2 (5 bases each). The CDR3 length is 13 residues. V was pared by 8 bases and J by 6 bases, with 17 bases between. Germline CDR1 reads MNHNS; CDR2 reads SASEGT.

This clonotype is medium-sized. The chain has TRBV28 and TRBJ2-7; D gene ambiguous. V dropped 5 bases and J dropped 3 bases, with 17 bases sitting between them. In germline, CDR1 is MDHEN, CDR2 SYDVKM. This CDR3 is built from 15 residues. CDR3 sequence reads: CASSPRTGGDYEQYF. The CDR3 DNA follows: TGTGCCAGCAGTCCCCGGACGGGTGGGGACTACGAGCAGTACTTC.

This clonotype was counted ten times or more. The V and J genes are TRBV13 and TRBJ2-2; D might be TRBD1 (6 bases). With 1 base removed from V and 5 bases from J, the gap between germline ends came to 8 bases. CDR3 length: 14 amino acids. The germline gives CDR1 PRHDT, CDR2 FYEKMQ (reference sequence). CDR3 DNA: TGTGCCAGCAGCTTAGCACAGGGTACCGGGGAGCTGTTTTTT. This codes for CASSLAQGTGELFF.

This clonotype has ten or more counts. J is TRBJ2-1 and V is TRBV13, with 9 bases fitting TRBD1. Looked up from germline, CDR1 is PRHDT and CDR2 is FYEKMQ (reference sequence). J was trimmed by 4 bases and V by 5 bases; bases with no gene match: 9. CDR3 length: 16 amino acids. In DNA, the CDR3 is TGTGCCAGCAGCCCGGCGACAGGGGGGGATTACAATGAGCAGTTCTTC. Its translation: CASSPATGGDYNEQFF.

In this sample, this clonotype turned up many times. The V gene is TRBV20-1, the J gene TRBJ2-1; weak D call: TRBD2 (6 bases). Per germline, CDR1 DFQATT and CDR2 SNEGSKA (reference sequence). The CDR3 sequence is 16 residues long. V gave up 0 bases and J gave up 6 bases, with 18 bases separating them. Here the CDR3 DNA reads TGCAGTGCTAGAGAGAATTCGGGAAGACTAGTCAATGAGCAGTTCTTC. It yields the protein CSARENSGRLVNEQFF.

Many counts were recorded for this clonotype. This chain links TRBV5-6 with TRBJ2-1; D perhaps matches TRBD2 (6 bases). This CDR3 is built from 16 residues. The germline V gene has CDR1 SGHDT and CDR2 YYEEEE. The V end was cut by 1 base, the J end by 0 bases, with 11 bases between. The CDR3: CASSLLGTSSYNEQFF. In nucleotides, the CDR3 is TGTGCCAGCAGCTTGTTAGGGACTTCCTCCTACAATGAGCAGTTCTTC.

This clonotype was seen repeatedly, ten times or more. The chain combines TRBV6-5 with TRBJ1-6, with 7 nucleotides matching TRBD1. Germline CDR1 is MNHEY and CDR2 is SVGAGI. V shed 5 bases and J 7 bases; nucleotides not matched to a gene: 14. The CDR3 sequence is 17 residues long. CDR3 coding DNA: TGTGCCAGCAGTAATCCCGGACAGGCAGGCCCCAATTCACCCCTCCACTTT. Its protein product is CASSNPGQAGPNSPLHF.

This clonotype appeared many times. V usage is TRBV12-3 or TRBV12-4 and J usage is TRBJ2-5, with 11 positions matching TRBD1. This CDR3 spans 17 amino acids. V lost 6 bases and J lost 7; bases outside the gene matches: 16. As DNA, the CDR3 is TGTGCCAGCAGACTCGGGACAGGGGGTACACAACAGGTGACCCAGTACTTC. Its protein product is CASRLGTGGTQQVTQYF.

V is TRBV27 and J is TRBJ2-6; 7 positions match TRBD2. After removal of 4 bases from V and 6 bases from J, the junction contained 6 bases not matched to a gene. Germline CDR1 reads MNHEY; CDR2 reads SMNVEV (reference sequence). The CDR3 is 15 residues long. DNA of the CDR3: TGTGCCAGCAGTTCGAGCGGGGTTGCGGCCAACGTCCTGACTTTC. Its protein product is CASSSSGVAANVLTF.

This clonotype was seen many times. V is TRBV4-1 and J is TRBJ2-1, with 11 bases lining up with TRBD1. Trimming removed 5 bases from V and 3 bases from J; junction bases left unmatched: 3. The CDR3 extends over 15 amino acids. Germline loops: CDR1 MGHRA, CDR2 YSYEKL. Written as DNA, the CDR3 is TGCGCCAGCAGCGGGGGGACAGGGGGCTACAATGAGCAGTTCTTC. Translating gives CASSGGTGGYNEQFF.

This clonotype was recorded at least ten times. This chain links TRBV5-1 with TRBJ2-7; D could derive from TRBD1 or TRBD2 (5 bases each). Germline V gene sequence: CDR1 SGHRS, CDR2 YFSETQ. The CDR3 has 12 amino acids. Trimming removed 3 bases from V and 3 bases from J, with 7 bases in between. The CDR3 protein is CASSSGHYEQYF. The CDR3, as DNA: TGCGCCAGCAGCTCGGGGCACTACGAGCAGTACTTC. Drawing the rest from reference TRBV5-1 and TRBJ2-7, the complete variable domain is KAGVTQTPRYLIKTRGQQVTLSCSPISGHRSVSWYQQTPGQGLQFLFEYFSETQRNKGNFPGRFSGRQFSNSRSEMNVSTLELGDSALYLCASSSGHYEQYFGPGTRLTVT.

V usage is TRBV5-4 and J usage is TRBJ2-1; D is uncertain. CDR3 length: 14 residues. Trimming took off 4 bases at V and 5 bases at J, with 13 bases between the two ends. Germline-derived CDR1 and CDR2 are SGHNT and YYREEE (reference sequence). CDR3 residues: CASSRSAGHNEQFF. The CDR3 DNA is TGTGCCAGCAGCCGCAGCGCCGGACACAATGAGCAGTTCTTC.

Many counts were recorded for this clonotype. This chain's CDR3 is CASGLGSGSGNEQFF. The DNA of the CDR3 is TGTGCTAGTGGTTTGGGCAGCGGGAGTGGGAATGAGCAGTTCTTC. This chain joins TRBV12-5 and TRBJ2-1, with 8 nucleotides matching TRBD2. Germline CDR1 LGHNT, CDR2 FRNRAP. CDR3 length equals 15 residues. With 1 base clipped from V and 7 bases from J, the junction kept 6 bases outside the gene matches.

This clonotype was observed a few times. The V call is TRBV19, the J call TRBJ1-2; D gene unclear. The CDR3 covers 14 residues. V was cut by 7 bases and J by 1 base, with 13 bases left in between. Germline V gives CDR1 LNHDA, CDR2 SQIVND (reference sequence). The CDR3: CASTSQKGNYGYTF. The DNA of the CDR3 is TGTGCCAGTACCTCACAGAAGGGTAACTATGGCTACACCTTC.

This clonotype was counted ten times or more. V and J are TRBV5-1 and TRBJ1-1; a possible D gene is TRBD1 (6 bases). Per germline, CDR1 SGHRS and CDR2 YFSETQ. The CDR3 covers 16 residues. Trimming cost V 3 bases and J 8 bases, with 23 bases left between them. CDR3 amino acids: CASSSGDTLHFGEAFF. The CDR3 nucleotides read TGCGCCAGCAGCTCTGGGGACACCCTACATTTCGGCGAAGCTTTCTTT.

The chain links TRBV12-3 or TRBV12-4 to TRBJ2-5; D gene unclear. V shed 3 bases and J shed 6 bases, with 14 bases lying between them. CDR3 length: 14 residues. CDR3 in DNA: TGTGCCAGCAGTTTGGGCGGCGGTCTACAGACCCAGTACTTC. It encodes CASSLGGGLQTQYF.